This TCR beta chain was found in a study of identical twins. Study observations and caveats: For monozygotic twins, models underestimated out-of-frame TCR alpha sharing.

TCRdb processed the 5' RACE reads anew with MiXCR; each CDR3 protein has one entry. The data contain approximately 490,000 distinct CDR3 sequences, around 20% of them singletons. The sample holds a few counts of this clonotype. Antigen: not known. The CDR3 runs to 15 residues. Trimming shortened V by 5 bases and J by 3 bases, and 16 bases separated the two germline ends. These data also featured in a second study, about yellow fever vaccine responses in identical twins.

The sample was CD4+ T cells sorted from blood. The receptor was isolated from a woman aged 18-29 years in good health. V usage is TRBV12-3 or TRBV12-4 and J usage is TRBJ1-2; no definite D call. CDR3 sequence: CASSASMVSDYGYTF. Written as DNA, the CDR3 is TGTGCCAGCAGTGCTAGTATGGTATCCGACTATGGCTACACCTTC.